The clone carrying this TCR beta chain was recorded only once. Antigen: not known. The data belong to a study of lymphopenia after photon versus proton radiotherapy. Sequencing used immunoSEQ multiplex PCR; TCRdb keeps in-frame clones, though not all of them. The sample records 65,000 to 85,000 clones, around 93% being singletons. Study-level findings and limits: Oligoclonal CD8+ Temra expansion after nadir drove photon patients' diversity drop. Proton therapy kept repertoires fairly stable, unlike photons, which gained effector/memory cells. A bigger post-nadir fall in TCR diversity correlated inversely with survival time in deceased patients.

Germline V gene data show CDR1 as SGHAT and CDR2 as FQNNGV. CDR3 length: 14 amino acids. V was clipped by 4 bases and J by 7 bases, with 11 bases between them. This TCR was sampled from a woman aged 40-49 years with cholangiocarcinoma. The chain employs TRBV11-2 and TRBJ1-6, with D possibly being TRBD1 (5 bases). The source material was peripheral blood, sampled from a patient treated with photon-based radiotherapy. Here the CDR3 reads CASSSGTVNSPLHF. CDR3 bases: TGTGCCAGCAGCTCGGGGACCGTGAATTCACCCCTCCACTTT.